This T cell receptor (beta chain) was recovered during a study of T-cell reconstitution after alpha-beta-depleted transplantation in children. As to this clonotype: Its target is unknown.

Study findings and constraints: Once a year had passed after transplant, T-cell counts and diversity came mostly from newly produced T cells. There were reportedly several hundred expanded graft clones from which alpha-beta T cells came about two months after transplant. Elevated TCRbeta diversity at day 60 was traced, in some patients, to surviving recipient T cells and thymic progenitors.

Unique molecular identifiers were incorporated when the TCRbeta library was constructed. One entry per CDR3 protein, called by TCRdb with MiXCR from the PCR reads. Here the sample spans about 1,000,000 distinct CDR3 sequences, about 29% being singletons. With V trimmed by 1 base and J by 5 bases, 9 bases remained unmatched. Germline V gene sequence: CDR1 SEHNR, CDR2 FQNEAQ (reference sequence). The length of the CDR3 is 17 residues. The chain recombines TRBV7-9 with TRBJ2-1; TRBD1 matches 9 bases. This sequence was found in a boy younger than two who had a stem cell transplant for SCID, so the T cells may come from the graft donor. Material: PBMCs, mostly from graft donor cells, obtained 360 days after TCRalphabeta/CD19-depleted stem cell transplant. This CDR3 reads CASSLGDRAGIHNEQFF. CDR3 coding DNA: TGTGCCAGCAGCTTAGGGGACAGGGCGGGAATCCACAATGAGCAGTTCTTC.